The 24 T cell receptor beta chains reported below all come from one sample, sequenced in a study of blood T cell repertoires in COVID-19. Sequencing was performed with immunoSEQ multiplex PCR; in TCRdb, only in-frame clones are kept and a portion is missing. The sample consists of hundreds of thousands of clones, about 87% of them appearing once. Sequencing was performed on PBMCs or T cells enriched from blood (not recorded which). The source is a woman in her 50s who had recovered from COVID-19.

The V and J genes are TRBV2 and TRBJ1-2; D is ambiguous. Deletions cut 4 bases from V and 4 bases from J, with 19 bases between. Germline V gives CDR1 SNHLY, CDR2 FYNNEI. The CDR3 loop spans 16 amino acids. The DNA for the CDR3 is TGTGCCAGCAGTGCTTCAGGTACCACACCCTTCTATGGCTACACCTTC. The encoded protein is CASSASGTTPFYGYTF.

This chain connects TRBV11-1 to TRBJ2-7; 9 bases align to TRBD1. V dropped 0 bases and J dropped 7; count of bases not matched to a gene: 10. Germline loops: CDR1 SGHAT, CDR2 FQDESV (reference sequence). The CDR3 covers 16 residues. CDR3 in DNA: TGTGCCAGCAGCTTAGCCTCGCGGGACAGGGTTCGGGAGCAGTACTTC. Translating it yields CASSLASRDRVREQYF.

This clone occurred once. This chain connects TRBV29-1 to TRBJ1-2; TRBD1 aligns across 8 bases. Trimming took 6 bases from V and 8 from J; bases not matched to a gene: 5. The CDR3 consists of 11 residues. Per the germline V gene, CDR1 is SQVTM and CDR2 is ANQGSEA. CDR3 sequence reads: CSVGTGLGYTF. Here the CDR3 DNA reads TGCAGCGTCGGGACAGGTCTCGGCTACACCTTC.

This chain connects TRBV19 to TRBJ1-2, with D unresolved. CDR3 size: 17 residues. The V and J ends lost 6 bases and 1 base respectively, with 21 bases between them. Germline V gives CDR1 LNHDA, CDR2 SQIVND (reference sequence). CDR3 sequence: CASRMVGDARFNYGYTF. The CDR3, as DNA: TGTGCCAGTAGGATGGTAGGAGACGCAAGGTTTAACTATGGCTACACCTTC.

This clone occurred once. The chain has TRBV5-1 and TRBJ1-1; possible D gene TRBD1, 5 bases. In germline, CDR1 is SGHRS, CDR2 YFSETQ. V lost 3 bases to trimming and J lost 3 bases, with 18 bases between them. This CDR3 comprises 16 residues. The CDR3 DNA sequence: TGCGCCAGCAGCTACCGGGACTTCAATTCGGACACTGAAGCTTTCTTT. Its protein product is CASSYRDFNSDTEAFF.

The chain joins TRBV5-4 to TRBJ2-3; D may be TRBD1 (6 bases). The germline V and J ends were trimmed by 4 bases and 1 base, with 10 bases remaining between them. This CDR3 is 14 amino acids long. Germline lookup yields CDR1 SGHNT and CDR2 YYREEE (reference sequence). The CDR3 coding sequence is TGTGCCAGCAGCATGTCAGGGGGCACAGATACGCAGTATTTT. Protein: CASSMSGGTDTQYF.

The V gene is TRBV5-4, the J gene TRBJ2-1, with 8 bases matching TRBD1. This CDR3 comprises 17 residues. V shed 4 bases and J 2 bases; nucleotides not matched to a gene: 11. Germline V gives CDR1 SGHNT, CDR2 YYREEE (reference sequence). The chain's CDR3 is CASSGGTGISPYNEQFF. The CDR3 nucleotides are TGTGCCAGCAGCGGAGGGACAGGTATTAGCCCCTACAATGAGCAGTTCTTC. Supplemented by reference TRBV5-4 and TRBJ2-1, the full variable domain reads ETGVTQSPTHLIKTRGQQVTLRCSSQSGHNTVSWYQQALGQGPQFIFQYYREEENGRGNFPPRFSGLQFPNYSSELNVNALELDDSALYLCASSGGTGISPYNEQFFGPGTRLTVL.

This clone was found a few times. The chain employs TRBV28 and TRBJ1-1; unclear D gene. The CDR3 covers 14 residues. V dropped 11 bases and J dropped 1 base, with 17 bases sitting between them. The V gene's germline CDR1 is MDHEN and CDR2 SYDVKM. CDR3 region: CAAIRPGANTEAFF. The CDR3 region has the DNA TGTGCCGCGATCCGACCGGGAGCGAACACTGAAGCTTTCTTT.

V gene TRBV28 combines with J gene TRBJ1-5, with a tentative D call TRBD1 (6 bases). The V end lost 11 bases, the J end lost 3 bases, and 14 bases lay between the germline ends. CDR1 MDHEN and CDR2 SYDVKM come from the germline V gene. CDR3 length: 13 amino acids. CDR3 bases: TGTGCCGGGGGACAAAAGATCAATCAGCCCCAGCATTTT. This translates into CAGGQKINQPQHF.

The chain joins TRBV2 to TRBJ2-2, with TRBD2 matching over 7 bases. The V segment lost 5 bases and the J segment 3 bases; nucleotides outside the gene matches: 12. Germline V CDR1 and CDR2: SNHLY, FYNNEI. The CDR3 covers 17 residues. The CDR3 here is CASSRRLAFGDTGELFF. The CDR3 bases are TGTGCCAGCAGTCGTCGACTAGCCTTCGGAGACACCGGGGAGCTGTTTTTT.

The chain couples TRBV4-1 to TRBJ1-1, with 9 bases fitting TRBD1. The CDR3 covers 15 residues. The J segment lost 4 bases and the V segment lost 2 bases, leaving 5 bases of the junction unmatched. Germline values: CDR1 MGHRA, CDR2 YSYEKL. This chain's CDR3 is CASSQNRGLATEAFF. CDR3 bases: TGCGCCAGCAGCCAAAACAGGGGGCTGGCCACTGAAGCTTTCTTT.

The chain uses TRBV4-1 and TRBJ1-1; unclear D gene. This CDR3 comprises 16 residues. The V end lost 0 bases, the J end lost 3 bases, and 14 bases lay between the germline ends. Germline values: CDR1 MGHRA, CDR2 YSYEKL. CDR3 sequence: CASSQDGTGLYTEAFF. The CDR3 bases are TGCGCCAGCAGCCAAGATGGAACGGGGTTATACACTGAAGCTTTCTTT.

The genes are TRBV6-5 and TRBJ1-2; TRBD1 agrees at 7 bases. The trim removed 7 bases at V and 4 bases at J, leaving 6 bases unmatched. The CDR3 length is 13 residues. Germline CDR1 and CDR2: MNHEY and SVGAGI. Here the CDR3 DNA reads TGTGCCAGCACCTCGGGACAGAGCTATGGCTACACCTTC. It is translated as CASTSGQSYGYTF.

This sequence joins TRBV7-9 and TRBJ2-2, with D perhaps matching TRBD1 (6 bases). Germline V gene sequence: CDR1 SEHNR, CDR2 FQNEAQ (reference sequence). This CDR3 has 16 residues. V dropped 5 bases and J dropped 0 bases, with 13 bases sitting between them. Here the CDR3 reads CASSQRGSANTGELFF. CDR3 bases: TGTGCCAGCAGCCAGAGGGGGTCGGCGAACACCGGGGAGCTGTTTTTT.

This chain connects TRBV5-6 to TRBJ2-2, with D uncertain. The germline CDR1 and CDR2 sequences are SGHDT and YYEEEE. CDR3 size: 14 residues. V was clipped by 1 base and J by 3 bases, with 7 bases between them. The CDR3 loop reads CASSLRYYTGELFF. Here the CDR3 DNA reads TGTGCCAGCAGCTTGCGGTATTACACCGGGGAGCTGTTTTTT.

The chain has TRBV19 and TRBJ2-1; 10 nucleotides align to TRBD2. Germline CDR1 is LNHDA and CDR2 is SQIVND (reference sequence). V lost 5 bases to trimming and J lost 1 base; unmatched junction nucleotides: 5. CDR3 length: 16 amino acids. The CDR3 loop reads CASSPPSGGSYNEQFF. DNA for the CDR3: TGTGCCAGTAGTCCACCTAGCGGGGGTTCCTACAATGAGCAGTTCTTC.

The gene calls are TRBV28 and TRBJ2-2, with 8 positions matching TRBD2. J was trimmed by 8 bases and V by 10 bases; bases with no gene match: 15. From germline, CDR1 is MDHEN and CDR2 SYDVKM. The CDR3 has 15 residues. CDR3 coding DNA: TGTGCCACCCTTAGCGGGGCCTTGGGTCGGGGGGAGCTGTTTTTT. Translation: CATLSGALGRGELFF.

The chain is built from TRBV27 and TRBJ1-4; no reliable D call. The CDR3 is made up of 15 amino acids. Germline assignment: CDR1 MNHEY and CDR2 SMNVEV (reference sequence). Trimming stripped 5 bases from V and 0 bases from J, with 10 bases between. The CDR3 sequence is CASSPFSATNEKLFF. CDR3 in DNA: TGTGCCAGCAGTCCCTTTTCTGCAACTAATGAAAAACTGTTTTTT.

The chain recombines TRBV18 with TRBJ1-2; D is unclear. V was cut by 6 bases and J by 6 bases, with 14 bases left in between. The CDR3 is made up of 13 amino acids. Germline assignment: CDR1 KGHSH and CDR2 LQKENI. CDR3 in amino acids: CASSPWSRDGYTF. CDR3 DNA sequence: TGTGCCAGCTCCCCATGGAGTCGGGATGGCTACACCTTC.

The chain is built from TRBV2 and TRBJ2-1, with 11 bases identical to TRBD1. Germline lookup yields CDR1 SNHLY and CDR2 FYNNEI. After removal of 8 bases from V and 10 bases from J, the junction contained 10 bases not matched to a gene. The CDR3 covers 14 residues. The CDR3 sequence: CASLAGTGGGEQFF. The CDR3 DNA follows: TGTGCCAGCCTCGCCGGGACAGGGGGAGGGGAGCAGTTCTTC.

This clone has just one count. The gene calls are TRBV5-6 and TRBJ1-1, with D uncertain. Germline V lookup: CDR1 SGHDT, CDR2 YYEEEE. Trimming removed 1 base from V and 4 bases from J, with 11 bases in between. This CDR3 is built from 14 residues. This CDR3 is CASSLWVGSTEAFF. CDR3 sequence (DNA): TGTGCCAGCAGCTTGTGGGTGGGGAGCACTGAAGCTTTCTTT.

The CDR3 protein is CASSTAAWGNQPQHF. CDR3 coding DNA: TGTGCCAGTAGTACGGCGGCCTGGGGCAATCAGCCCCAGCATTTT. J is TRBJ1-5 and V is TRBV19; D not resolved. The V end was cut by 4 bases, the J end by 2 bases, with 12 bases between. This CDR3 is built from 15 residues. Looked up from germline, CDR1 is LNHDA and CDR2 is SQIVND (reference sequence). The whole variable domain, filled in from reference TRBV19 and TRBJ1-5, reads DGGITQSPKYLFRKEGQNVTLSCEQNLNHDAMYWYRQDPGQGLRLIYYSQIVNDFQKGDIAEGYSVSREKKESFPLTVTSAQKNPTAFYLCASSTAAWGNQPQHFGDGTRLSIL.

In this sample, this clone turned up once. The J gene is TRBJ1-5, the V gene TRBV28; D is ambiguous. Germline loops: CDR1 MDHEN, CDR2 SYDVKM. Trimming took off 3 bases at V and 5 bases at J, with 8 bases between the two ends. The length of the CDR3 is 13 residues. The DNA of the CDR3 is TGTGCCAGCAGTTTCGGGGTACATCAGCCCCAGCATTTT. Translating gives CASSFGVHQPQHF. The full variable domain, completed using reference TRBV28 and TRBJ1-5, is DVKVTQSSRYLVKRTGEKVFLECVQDMDHENMFWYRQDPGLGLRLIYFSYDVKMKEKGDIPEGYSVSREKKERFSLILESASTNQTSMYLCASSFGVHQPQHFGDGTRLSIL.

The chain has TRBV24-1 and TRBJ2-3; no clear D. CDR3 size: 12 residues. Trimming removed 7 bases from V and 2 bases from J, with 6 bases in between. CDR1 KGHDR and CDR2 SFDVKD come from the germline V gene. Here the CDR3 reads CATRGSTDTQYF. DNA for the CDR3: TGTGCCACCAGGGGCTCCACAGATACGCAGTATTTT.